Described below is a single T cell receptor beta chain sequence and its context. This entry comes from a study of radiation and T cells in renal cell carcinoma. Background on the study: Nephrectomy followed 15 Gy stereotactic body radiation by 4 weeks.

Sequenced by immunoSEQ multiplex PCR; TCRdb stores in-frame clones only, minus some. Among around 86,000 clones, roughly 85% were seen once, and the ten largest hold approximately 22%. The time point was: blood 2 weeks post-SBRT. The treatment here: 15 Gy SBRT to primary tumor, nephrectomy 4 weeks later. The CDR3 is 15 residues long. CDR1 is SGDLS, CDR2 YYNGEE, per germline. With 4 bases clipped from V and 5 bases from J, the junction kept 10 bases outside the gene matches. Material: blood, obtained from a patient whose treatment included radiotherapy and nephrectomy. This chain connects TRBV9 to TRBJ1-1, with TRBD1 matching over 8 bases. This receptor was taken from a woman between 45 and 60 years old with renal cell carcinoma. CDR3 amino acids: CASSPRQGTGTEAFF. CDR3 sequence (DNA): TGTGCCAGCAGCCCCCGACAGGGGACGGGGACTGAAGCTTTCTTT.